The next 30 T cell receptor beta chains were all read from a single sample in a study of blood T cells in healthy people across ages. Together with a sample-barcoded 5' primer, a J-beta primer mix was included in a second PCR lasting 7 to 11 cycles. TCRdb independently ran MiXCR on the 5' RACE reads; one entry per CDR3 protein. The sample consists of 800,000 to 950,000 distinct CDR3 sequences, approximately 49% of them appearing once. Sequences were obtained from blood. The source of these receptors is a man aged 25-45 years in good health.

The chain uses TRBV29-1 and TRBJ1-1; D uncertain. From germline, CDR1 is SQVTM and CDR2 ANQGSEA. The CDR3 contains 14 residues. Trimming took off 4 bases at V and 5 bases at J, with 17 bases between the two ends. The CDR3 DNA follows: TGCAGCGTTGGTCCCCACTCCGGGCGGACTGAAGCTTTCTTT. This translates into CSVGPHSGRTEAFF.

This clonotype was counted between two and nine times. V is TRBV12-3 or TRBV12-4 and J is TRBJ2-3, with TRBD1 matching 7 bases. The CDR3 covers 16 residues. The J segment lost 0 bases and the V segment lost 6 bases, leaving 9 bases of the junction unmatched. CDR3 in amino acids: CASSQRSRGSTDTQYF. CDR3 DNA: TGTGCCAGCAGCCAAAGATCCAGGGGGAGCACAGATACGCAGTATTTT.

This clonotype was seen many times. The chain employs TRBV20-1 and TRBJ2-7; 8 nucleotides agree with TRBD2. The CDR3 is 14 residues long. CDR1 and CDR2 from the germline V gene are DFQATT and SNEGSKA (reference sequence). Trimming cost V 1 base and J 6 bases; bases outside gene matches: 8. Here the CDR3 DNA reads TGCAGTGCTAGAGCGGGGGGGTTAAGGGGCGAGCAGTACTTC. It translates to CSARAGGLRGEQYF.

V gene TRBV12-3 or TRBV12-4 combines with J gene TRBJ2-3; D not certain. V was cut by 4 bases and J by 0 bases, with 14 bases left in between. The CDR3 length is 16 residues. CDR3 coding DNA: TGTGCCAGCAGTTCCCGTGGCCTAGGAAGCACAGATACGCAGTATTTT. Its translation is CASSSRGLGSTDTQYF.

The rearrangement joins TRBV20-1 to TRBJ2-3; unclear D gene. The CDR3 contains 14 residues. The germline CDR1 and CDR2 sequences are DFQATT and SNEGSKA (reference sequence). Trimming pared 6 bases from V and 1 base from J, leaving 14 bases between. The chain's CDR3 is CSARHFMGTDTQYF. CDR3 nucleotide sequence: TGCAGTGCCAGACACTTTATGGGCACAGATACGCAGTATTTT.

J is TRBJ2-4 and V is TRBV9; TRBD2 aligns across 12 bases. The DNA end is a closer match to TRBJ2-7, so the J assignment may be wrong. Germline CDR1 is SGDLS and CDR2 is YYNGEE. The CDR3 runs 16 residues. CDR3 in amino acids: CASSATSTSGGYEQYF. CDR3 DNA sequence: TGTGCCAGCAGCGCCACATCGACTAGCGGGGGCTACGAGCAGTACTTC.

This clonotype has only a few counts. One junction end disagrees with the germline gene, perhaps due to a read error. The V call is TRBV7-7, the J call TRBJ2-5; 8 positions agree with TRBD2. Germline CDR1 SSHAT, CDR2 FNYEAQ (reference sequence). This CDR3 comprises 16 residues. The CDR3 region has the DNA TGTGCTAGCAGCTTAGATGTCGGGGGGGGTCAAGAGACCCAGTACTTC. Amino acids: CASSLDVGGGQETQYF.

This chain connects TRBV29-1 to TRBJ2-2, with 8 nucleotides matching TRBD1. The CDR3 has 13 residues. Looked up from germline, CDR1 is SQVTM and CDR2 is ANQGSEA. The J segment lost 5 bases and the V segment lost 6 bases, leaving 5 bases of the junction unmatched. CDR3 protein: CSVDRAKTGELFF. The CDR3 DNA follows: TGCAGCGTGGACAGGGCAAAAACCGGGGAGCTGTTTTTT.

At least ten counts were recorded for this clonotype. V and J are TRBV7-8 and TRBJ2-1, with 7 nucleotides matching TRBD1. In germline, CDR1 is SGHVS, CDR2 FQNEAQ. V gave up 5 bases and J gave up 0 bases; unmatched junction bases: 7. The CDR3 covers 16 residues. The CDR3 sequence is CASSPGQSPSYNEQFF. DNA for the CDR3: TGTGCCAGCAGCCCGGGACAGTCACCCTCCTACAATGAGCAGTTCTTC.

A few counts support this clonotype. The chain uses TRBV6-4 and TRBJ2-3; 9 bases match TRBD2. The J segment lost 0 bases and the V segment lost 3 bases, leaving 4 bases of the junction unmatched. The CDR3 extends over 16 amino acids. The germline V gene has CDR1 MRHNA and CDR2 SNTAGT. DNA of the CDR3: TGTGCCAGCAGTGATCTAGCGGGGACTAGCACAGATACGCAGTATTTT. Translation: CASSDLAGTSTDTQYF.

This sequence joins TRBV27 and TRBJ1-1; perhaps TRBD1 as D (5 bases). V was clipped by 4 bases and J by 6 bases, with 18 bases between them. The germline V gene has CDR1 MNHEY and CDR2 SMNVEV (reference sequence). The CDR3 length is 15 residues. The CDR3 sequence is CASSSETGGVAEAFF. Written as DNA, the CDR3 is TGTGCCAGCAGTTCCGAAACGGGGGGGGTGGCTGAAGCTTTCTTT.

This clonotype was seen many times. The V call is TRBV12-3 or TRBV12-4, the J call TRBJ2-7; no clear D. The CDR3 extends over 11 amino acids. Trimming pared 6 bases from V and 3 bases from J, leaving 6 bases between. The CDR3 DNA is TGTGCCAGCAGCCCCCGCTACGAGCAGTACTTC. This sequence encodes CASSPRYEQYF.

This clonotype occurred many times. Relative to the germline gene, one junction end is altered; a read error may explain this. The rearrangement uses TRBV6-6 and TRBJ1-2; D is undetermined. From germline, CDR1 is MNHNY and CDR2 SVGAGI (reference sequence). The CDR3 is 10 residues long. The CDR3 protein is CASSNDGYTF. In DNA, the CDR3 is TGTGCCAGCAGTAACGATGGCTACACCTTC.

The genes are TRBV10-3 and TRBJ2-5; no clear D gene. Per the germline V gene, CDR1 is ENHRY and CDR2 is SYGVKD. V lost 3 bases and J 4 bases, leaving 9 bases between the germline ends. This CDR3 contains 13 residues. This CDR3 reads CAISEPTRETQYF. Written as DNA, the CDR3 is TGTGCCATCAGTGAACCGACTCGAGAGACCCAGTACTTC.

The chain carries TRBV5-1 and TRBJ2-3, with 12 bases lining up with TRBD2. The CDR3 runs 17 residues. With V trimmed by 0 bases and J by 4 bases, 6 bases remained unmatched. Germline assignment: CDR1 SGHRS and CDR2 YFSETQ. Here the CDR3 DNA reads TGCGCCAGCAGCTTGGACCCTTCTAGCGGGGGGGCAGATACGCAGTATTTT. This sequence encodes CASSLDPSSGGADTQYF.

This sequence joins TRBV4-1 and TRBJ2-3; tentative D call: TRBD1 (5 bases). The CDR3 runs to 15 residues. The germline V gene has CDR1 MGHRA and CDR2 YSYEKL. V lost 0 bases and J 4 bases, leaving 11 bases between the germline ends. The DNA for the CDR3 is TGCGCCAGCAGCCAAGATCCATTGGGGCCAGATACGCAGTATTTT. This codes for CASSQDPLGPDTQYF.

The chain carries TRBV20-1 and TRBJ1-5, with D unclear. V lost 6 bases and J lost 0, with 18 bases in between. Germline CDR1 and CDR2: DFQATT and SNEGSKA (reference sequence). The CDR3 contains 16 residues. CDR3 coding DNA: TGCAGTGCCGCTTGGGTAGGCGGCAATAGCAATCAGCCCCAGCATTTT. Amino acid sequence: CSAAWVGGNSNQPQHF.

Concerning this clonotype itself: Its ends do not fully match the called genes, so a read error is possible. The genes are TRBV20-1 and TRBJ1-2; D remains ambiguous. CDR1 is DFQATT and CDR2 is SNEGSKA in the germline V gene (reference sequence). The CDR3 is 12 amino acids. The CDR3 region is CSARGPQYDYTF. The CDR3, as DNA: TGCAGTGCTAGAGGGCCGCAGTATGACTACACCTTC.

The chain links TRBV7-9 to TRBJ2-3; TRBD2 matches 8 bases. The CDR3 is 12 amino acids. In germline, CDR1 is SEHNR, CDR2 FQNEAQ (reference sequence). The CDR3 protein is CTGSGDTDTQYF. The CDR3 nucleotides read TGTACGGGTAGCGGGGACACAGATACGCAGTATTTT.

About this clonotype itself: A much larger clonotype is one base distant, so this may be a read error. The J gene is TRBJ1-2, the V gene TRBV4-2, with 8 positions matching TRBD1. V was clipped by 5 bases and J by 5 bases; unmatched bases: 7. This CDR3 region has 14 residues. Germline-derived CDR1 and CDR2 are LGHNA and YNFKEQ. CDR3 DNA sequence: TGTGCCAGCAGCTCGGACAGGGACCCTTATGGCTACACCTTC. Its protein product is CASSSDRDPYGYTF.

This clonotype was seen just once. The chain uses TRBV6-5 and TRBJ2-7, with 12 nucleotides matching TRBD2. V gave up 5 bases and J gave up 1 base; unmatched junction bases: 6. This CDR3 comprises 16 residues. Germline lookup yields CDR1 MNHEY and CDR2 SVGAGI. The CDR3 sequence is CASSTLLAGGSYEQYF. In DNA, the CDR3 is TGTGCCAGCAGTACCTTGCTAGCGGGGGGGTCCTACGAGCAGTACTTC.

This chain links TRBV20-1 with TRBJ2-1; D possibly matches TRBD1 or TRBD2 (6 bases each). Germline lookup yields CDR1 DFQATT and CDR2 SNEGSKA (reference sequence). This CDR3 is built from 11 residues. This CDR3 reads CSLGGPNEQFF. DNA for the CDR3: TGCAGCCTAGGGGGGCCCAATGAGCAGTTCTTC.

As regards this clonotype: One junction end disagrees with the germline gene, perhaps due to a read error. The chain uses TRBV7-2 and TRBJ2-3; D not certain. From germline, CDR1 is SGHTA and CDR2 FQGNSA. The CDR3 loop spans 17 amino acids. In DNA, the CDR3 is TGTACCAGCAGCTTAGGCGAACCGGATTGGACCACAGATACGCAGAATTTT. Protein sequence: CTSSLGEPDWTTDTQNF.

The chain links TRBV10-3 to TRBJ1-2; D call uncertain. CDR1 and CDR2 (germline): ENHRY, SYGVKD. V lost 0 bases, J lost 7 bases, and 9 bases lay in between. CDR3 length: 13 residues. The CDR3 protein is CAISESTGCGYTF. DNA of the CDR3: TGTGCCATCAGTGAGTCGACTGGATGTGGCTACACCTTC.

The V and J genes are TRBV6-4 and TRBJ2-1, with 7 bases that match TRBD2. The CDR3 is made up of 15 amino acids. In germline, CDR1 is MRHNA, CDR2 SNTAGT. V lost 6 bases and J lost 8; bases outside the gene matches: 13. The CDR3 region has the DNA TGTGCCAGCAGCCTGGGGACTACGGGGATCGATGAGCAGTTCTTC. It specifies CASSLGTTGIDEQFF.

Only a few counts were recorded for this clonotype. The chain carries TRBV7-2 and TRBJ2-4, with 7 bases that match TRBD2. The V gene end was trimmed by 3 bases and the J gene end by 2 bases; junction bases not matched to a gene: 4. Looked up from germline, CDR1 is SGHTA and CDR2 is FQGNSA. This CDR3 spans 15 amino acids. CDR3 loop: CASSFSGTTKNIQYF. DNA of the CDR3: TGTGCCAGCAGCTTTTCCGGGACTACCAAAAACATTCAGTACTTC.

The V gene is TRBV20-1, the J gene TRBJ1-5; a weak D match, TRBD1 (6 bases). The CDR3 has 16 amino acids. V shed 1 base and J shed 1 base, with 14 bases lying between them. The V gene's germline CDR1 is DFQATT and CDR2 SNEGSKA (reference sequence). CDR3 region: CSARVGTGSSNQPQHF. The CDR3, as DNA: TGCAGTGCTAGAGTAGGAACAGGGAGCAGCAATCAGCCCCAGCATTTT.

This clonotype was seen more than once but under ten times. This chain joins TRBV4-3 and TRBJ2-7; 7 positions agree with TRBD1. V shed 0 bases, J shed 2 bases, and the junction held 7 bases outside the gene matches. Per germline, CDR1 LGHNA and CDR2 YSLEER. The CDR3 sequence is 16 residues long. The CDR3 DNA is TGCGCCAGCAGCCAAGATCTGCGGCAGGGGGCCTACGAGCAGTACTTC. It yields the protein CASSQDLRQGAYEQYF.

The J gene is TRBJ2-5, the V gene TRBV4-3, with 8 bases that match TRBD1. The better agreement between TRBJ2-7 and the DNA end casts doubt on the J call. This CDR3 comprises 16 residues. In germline, CDR1 is LGHNA, CDR2 YSLEER. CDR3 in amino acids: CASSQATLDRVYEQYF. The CDR3 DNA is TGCGCCAGCAGCCAAGCAACACTGGACAGGGTCTACGAGCAGTACTTC.

This clonotype was counted only a few times. The chain uses TRBV7-9 and TRBJ2-7; D is undetermined. The CDR3 has 13 amino acids. The germline V gene has CDR1 SEHNR and CDR2 FQNEAQ (reference sequence). Trimming pared 7 bases from V and 2 bases from J, leaving 12 bases between. The CDR3 protein is CASNNQLTYEQYF. Here the CDR3 DNA reads TGTGCCAGCAATAATCAATTAACCTACGAGCAGTACTTC.